A selection of T cell receptor beta chains follows, all from one sample in a study of vaccination effects on CD4 cells after COVID-19. Libraries were prepared by immunoSEQ multiplex PCR; TCRdb keeps only in-frame clonotypes and omits some of them. The table has 40,000 to 55,000 clones, 76% seen once. These receptors are not linked to any known antigen. This specimen consisted of CD4+ T cells from PBMCs cultured without peptide, obtained after COVID-19 vaccination. The origin of the receptors is a human donor who had a prior SARS-CoV-2 infection. CDR3s include the opening cysteine and the closing phenylalanine or tryptophan. Each record gives: V gene, D gene, J gene, clone size, CDR3 DNA, CDR3 protein. A D gene is named only where the DNA matches it firmly. Size is stated for part of the rows, as once, few or many counts, or as a class when the clone is expanded.

>TRBV2|.|TRBJ2-7|.
TGTGCCAGCAGTTCTCAGGCCTACGAGCAGTACTTC
CASSSQAYEQYF
>TRBV11-2|.|TRBJ1-2|.
TGTGCCAGCAGTCAGATCCGGGACGGGAAAAACTATGGCTACACCTTC
CASSQIRDGKNYGYTF
>TRBV6-5|.|TRBJ2-7|once
TGTGCCAGCAGTTATGACACCCAGACTTCCTACGAGCAGTACTTC
CASSYDTQTSYEQYF
>TRBV9|.|TRBJ2-2|.
TGTGCCAGCAGCGCGGACAGCCCGAACACCGGGGAGCTGTTTTTT
CASSADSPNTGELFF
>TRBV5-1|.|TRBJ2-5|.
TGCGCCAGCAGCACGAGACCGGGACAAAATTTCGAGACCCAGTACTTC
CASSTRPGQNFETQYF
>TRBV5-1|TRBD1|TRBJ2-1|.
TGCGCCAGCAGCCAGGGACAGAACAATGAGCAGTTCTTC
CASSQGQNNEQFF
>TRBV4-2|TRBD2|TRBJ2-3|few
TGTGCCAGCAGCCAAGCTAGCGGCACTAGCACAGATACGCAGTATTTT
CASSQASGTSTDTQYF
>TRBV5-6|.|TRBJ1-5|.
TGTGCCAGCAGCCTGGGTCGCGGGAGCGGGAGCAATCAGCCCCAGCATTTT
CASSLGRGSGSNQPQHF
>TRBV7-8|TRBD1|TRBJ1-2|.
TGTGCCAGCAGCTTAGTTCGGACAGGGGTGGTTGGCTATGGCTACACCTTC
CASSLVRTGVVGYGYTF
>TRBV18|.|TRBJ2-1|once
TGTGCCAGCTCACCCTACCGACCTGAATACAATGAGCAGTTCTTC
CASSPYRPEYNEQFF
>TRBV11-2|.|TRBJ2-7|.
TGTGCCAGCAGCTTAGAAGGTGCGGCGGCATACGAGCAGTACTTC
CASSLEGAAAYEQYF
>TRBV11-1|TRBD2|TRBJ2-1|.
TGTGCCAGCAGCATGTGGACTAGCGGGGCGACCAATGAGCAGTTCTTC
CASSMWTSGATNEQFF
>TRBV5-8|.|TRBJ2-6|.
TGTGCCAGCAGCCACAGCCTATTCTCTGGGGCCAACGTCCTGACTTTC
CASSHSLFSGANVLTF
>TRBV27|TRBD2|TRBJ2-1|.
TGTGCCAGCAGGCGGACTAGCGGGTTTTATGAGCAGTTCTTC
CASRRTSGFYEQFF
>TRBV29-1|.|TRBJ2-7|once
TGCAGCGTTGTGAGAGCGGGCAGCTACGAGCAGTACTTC
CSVVRAGSYEQYF
>TRBV12-3/TRBV12-4|TRBD1|TRBJ1-2|.
TGTGCCAGCAGTACCCACAGGGGGAGCGGCTACACCTTC
CASSTHRGSGYTF
>TRBV19|TRBD2|TRBJ2-3|.
TGTGCCAGTAGGGGGGACTACACAGATACGCAGTATTTT
CASRGDYTDTQYF
>TRBV18|TRBD2|TRBJ2-7|.
TGTGCCAGCTCCCTTAACGCGGGAGAGGGATACGAGCAGTACTTC
CASSLNAGEGYEQYF
>TRBV7-2|.|TRBJ2-1|.
TGTGCCAGCAGCCCTATACTGCTGCTGACCCCCTCCTACAATGAGCAGTTCTTC
CASSPILLLTPSYNEQFF
>TRBV5-1|.|TRBJ1-4|.
TGCGCCAGCAGCTTGCGGCAGGGAGCGTTCGAAAAACTGTTTTTT
CASSLRQGAFEKLFF
>TRBV9|TRBD1|TRBJ2-2|.
TGTGCCAGCAGTTCGGGACAGGGGAACACCGGGGAGCTGTTTTTT
CASSSGQGNTGELFF
>TRBV5-1|TRBD1|TRBJ1-6|.
TGCGCCAGCAGCTTGATACAGGGGGATTCACCCCTCCACTTT
CASSLIQGDSPLHF
>TRBV18|TRBD2|TRBJ2-1|.
TGTGCCAGCTCACGCGGACTAGCGGGAAAGGTTGAGCAGTTCTTC
CASSRGLAGKVEQFF
>TRBV5-1|.|TRBJ2-5|.
TGCGCCAGCAGCTTGTGGCCTACCGAGGTACAGGAGACCCAGTACTTC
CASSLWPTEVQETQYF
>TRBV2|TRBD1|TRBJ1-1|.
TGTGCCAGCAGTCGACAGGGGGCTGAAGCTTTCTTT
CASSRQGAEAFF
>TRBV29-1|.|TRBJ1-2|.
TGCAGCGTTGATAGGGACATCTATGGCTACACCTTC
CSVDRDIYGYTF
>TRBV27|.|TRBJ2-7|.
TGTGCCAGCAGTCTTCGGACGGCTTACGAGCAGTACTTC
CASSLRTAYEQYF
>TRBV4-3|.|TRBJ2-3|.
TGCGCCAGCAGCCGGTCCTGGGGTATTGGAGATACGCAGTATTTT
CASSRSWGIGDTQYF
>TRBV3-1/TRBV3-2|.|TRBJ2-1|.
TGTGCCAGCAGCCAATATACAGGGTCTGAGCAGTTCTTC
CASSQYTGSEQFF
>TRBV5-6|.|TRBJ2-7|.
TGTGCCAGCAGCATGGGGATAACTCACTCCTACGAGCAGTACTTC
CASSMGITHSYEQYF
>TRBV12-5|.|TRBJ2-3|.
TGTGCTAGTGGTGGGGGATATACGCAGTATTTT
CASGGGYTQYF
>TRBV4-1|.|TRBJ1-1|once
TGCGCCAGCAGCCGGCAACAGGGTGACACTGAAGCTTTCTTT
CASSRQQGDTEAFF
>TRBV21-1|.|TRBJ1-1|.
TGTGCCAGCAGCGGACAGGGGGTGAACACTGAAGCTTTCTTT
CASSGQGVNTEAFF
>TRBV7-9|.|TRBJ2-3|.
TGTGCCAGCAGCTCGACCGACAGACCCGGTACGCAGTATTTT
CASSSTDRPGTQYF
>TRBV6-5|.|TRBJ1-1|.
TGTGCCAGCAGGGGGGTAAACACTGAAGCTTTCTTT
CASRGVNTEAFF
>TRBV18|TRBD1|TRBJ2-7|.
TGTGCCAGCTCACCTACCCGGACAGGCTTCTACGAGCAGTACTTC
CASSPTRTGFYEQYF
>TRBV6-2/TRBV6-3|.|TRBJ2-7|.
TGTGCCAGCAGTCCCCCCCACCGGGACATCCGCCACGAGCAGTACTTC
CASSPPHRDIRHEQYF
>TRBV6-2/TRBV6-3|.|TRBJ2-1|.
TGTGCCAGCAGTTACTTCGTCCATGAGCAGTTCTTC
CASSYFVHEQFF
>TRBV5-4|TRBD1|TRBJ1-3|.
TGTGCCAGCAGCTTGGATCCGGGACAGGGGGCGAACACCATATATTTT
CASSLDPGQGANTIYF
>TRBV9|.|TRBJ1-4|.
TGTGCCAGCAGCGCGGGACGGAGTATTGAAAAACTGTTTTTT
CASSAGRSIEKLFF
>TRBV4-1|.|TRBJ1-1|.
TGCGCCAGCAGCCAAAGGACTCAGAACACTGAAGCTTTCTTT
CASSQRTQNTEAFF
>TRBV7-2|.|TRBJ1-1|.
TGTGCCAGCAGCTTGGACATGAACACTGAAGCTTTCTTT
CASSLDMNTEAFF
>TRBV5-4|.|TRBJ1-3|.
TGTGCCAGCAGCTTCAGAACAGGAAACACCATATATTTT
CASSFRTGNTIYF
>TRBV5-1|TRBD1|TRBJ1-3|.
TGCGCCAGCAGCTTGGAGGCGCAGGGGGCAAGGGGAAACACCATATATTTT
CASSLEAQGARGNTIYF
>TRBV7-9|TRBD1|TRBJ1-6|.
TGTGCCAGCAGCTTAGAGAGACAGGGTAACTCACCCCTCCACTTT
CASSLERQGNSPLHF
>TRBV19|TRBD2|TRBJ2-2|.
TGTGCCAGTAGCCCCGGGACTAGCGGGGGTTCGGGGGAGCTGTTTTTT
CASSPGTSGGSGELFF
>TRBV4-1|.|TRBJ1-2|few
TGCGCCAGCAGCCAAGGGCGGGCTTTGGGGATCTATGGCTACACCTTC
CASSQGRALGIYGYTF
>TRBV7-9|.|TRBJ1-2|once
TGTGCCAGCAGCTCAGGGCCCGGAGAATACTATGGCTACACCTTC
CASSSGPGEYYGYTF
>TRBV2|.|TRBJ2-2|.
TGTGCCAGCAGTCAGGACAGCACCGGGGAGCTGTTTTTT
CASSQDSTGELFF
>TRBV10-3|.|TRBJ1-2|.
TGTGCCATCAGTGTCGGATCCTACTATGGCTACACCTTC
CAISVGSYYGYTF
>TRBV15|.|TRBJ2-3|.
TGTGCCACCAGCAGAGGTGGGGGTCTCACAGATACGCAGTATTTT
CATSRGGGLTDTQYF
>TRBV11-3|.|TRBJ1-1|few
TGTGCCAGCAGCTTAGATAAAAGGGGGAGGACTGAAGCTTTCTTT
CASSLDKRGRTEAFF
>TRBV4-1|.|TRBJ2-7|few
TGCGCCAGCAGCCAAGAATGGTGGTCCTACGAGCAGTACTTC
CASSQEWWSYEQYF